This T cell receptor (beta chain) is drawn from a study of regulatory T cells in long-lasting Graves disease (dated by TCRdb to the early 2020s). Notes on the research overall: Patients with newly diagnosed Graves' disease had been on antithyroid drugs for under 3 months. Peripheral blood TCR sequencing and RNA sequencing compared persistent Graves' disease patients with newly diagnosed Graves' disease patients. The study was registered as a clinical trial and conducted in China. A total of around 35 samples underwent TCR sequencing, from about 13 patients with persistent Graves' disease and roughly 20 patients with newly diagnosed Graves' disease. The full study reports these points: Only the TCR beta chain was sequenced and analyzed. The small sample size was acknowledged by the authors as a limitation that may reduce accuracy. Lower TCR Shannon entropy and fewer highly expanded clones were observed in persistent Graves' disease patients than in newly diagnosed patients, which suggested clonal expansion. Persistent disease showed preferential use of TRBV28, TRBJ1-2 and TRBJ2-5, whereas newly diagnosed disease favored TRBV20-1 and TRBJ2-1. More public clonotypes were shared among persistent patients (roughly 2,700) than among newly diagnosed patients (more than 900). Peripheral blood alone was examined, since thyroid tissue, which constituted the primary lesion, could not be accessed.

For this clonotype: The antigen it binds to is not known. Base quality data are lacking; no much larger clone is found one base away.

The time point label of this sample denotes: newly diagnosed GD, antithyroid drugs for less than 3 months. For both TCR sequencing and RNA sequencing, RNA was extracted from PBMCs in TRIzol. Graves' disease was diagnosed according to American Thyroid Association guidelines. Patients for the study were recruited at an endocrinology department in Xi'an, China. Each patient gave approximately 10 milliliters of peripheral blood, collected in an EDTA anticoagulant tube. Ficoll Paque Plus density gradient separation was used to isolate PBMCs, and no additional T cell sorting was done. An Agilent 2100 Bioanalyzer and agarose gel were used to check RNA quality, and a NanoDrop 2000 was used to measure RNA concentration. The library was built by means of multiplex PCR. The run used an Illumina HiSeq 4000. CDR3 regions were amplified by Arm-PCR with iRepertoire HTBI primers to construct TCR beta libraries. Gel purification was performed on PCR products prior to sequencing. On the study's bioinformatics: Across samples, 60 to 75 TRBV and 15 or so TRBJ segments were identified and used for gene usage analysis of CDR3 amino acid clonotypes. COPE and FqMerger were used to merge filtered high-quality paired reads into contigs. BLAST was used to align contigs to IMGT TRBV, TRBD and TRBJ reference genes, and CDR3 was defined according to IMGT. Any clonotype with a frequency above 0.1% was classified as a highly expanded clone. Shannon entropy was used to measure repertoire diversity, and the Gini coefficient was used to measure V-J evenness. A clonotype found in more than one individual was treated as public. TCRdb passed the public sequencing reads through fastp at Q25 and MiXCR, retaining productive beta sequences. Identical CDR3 protein sequences are pooled into one entry, listed with their most common genes and DNA. TCRdb assigned the V and J calls; the authors' analysis was not used. This sample comprises more than 450,000 distinct CDR3 sequences, around 12% of them detected only once. Roughly 8.2% of the sample is held by the ten biggest clonotypes.

The CDR3 covers 16 residues, taking in both the cysteine and the phenylalanine. Of the read, only the CDR3 DNA is kept; its 48 bases are in frame from base 1. Trimming accounts for 5 bases at V and 1 base at J, while the number of junction bases matched to no gene is 3. Per the germline V gene (reference sequence), SEHNR is the CDR1 and FQNEAQ is the CDR2. This same sample was also part of a study on T cells in Graves' hyperthyroidism and ophthalmopathy. The second investigation adds: A patient counted as having stable Graves' hyperthyroidism if no progression to ophthalmopathy occurred over 18 months of follow-up. Hyperthyroidism patients were newly diagnosed, with disease duration under 2 months, and aged 18 to 65 years. Any patient with an uncontrolled infection, another autoimmune disease, pregnancy or lactation was excluded. Diagnoses were established on the basis of clinical symptoms, serum thyroxine and TRAb, thyroid ultrasound, and orbital computed tomography. A first-round RT-PCR of the TCR CDR3 used the HTBI primer set with the Qiagen OneStep RT-PCR kit. Most expanded thyroid clonotypes (frequency above 0.001) were also found in blood, which suggests that blood repertoires may mirror thyroid immune responses. Ophthalmopathy was separated from stable hyperthyroidism by a 13 V-J signature model, with approximately 86% sensitivity and roughly 84% specificity obtained in cross-validation and 80%/75% obtained in testing. In validation, the model predicted progression to ophthalmopathy with 55% to 71% sensitivity and 72.22% specificity, a median of 6.5 months before onset. TCR V-J signatures able to tell the groups apart were searched for in a discovery cohort of 95 to 100 patients, of whom around 43 had Graves' ophthalmopathy and more than 55 had stable Graves' hyperthyroidism. Whether ophthalmopathy could be predicted prospectively was tested in an independent validation cohort made up of under 20 hyperthyroidism patients plus 17 patients who later progressed to ophthalmopathy. The 100 discovery patients were randomly divided into training and test sets at a 7:3 ratio. The study also compared thyroid tissue and blood T-cell repertoires from about six Graves' hyperthyroidism patients. Following sampling, methimazole starting at 30 mg daily was given to hyperthyroidism patients, and high-dose intravenous methylprednisolone was given to ophthalmopathy patients. The libraries were constructed in a second round of multiplex PCR and then size-selected and purified. Paired-end sequencing of the libraries was performed with 100 bp reads on an Illumina HiSeq2000. SOAPnuke was used to process the raw data, throwing out any read that contained adapters or uncalled bases, had a mean Phred below 15, or lacked an exact constant-primer or identifier match. High-quality paired reads were merged with COPE v1.2.5, and unique nucleotide sequences were defined as clonotypes. MiTCR v1.1 was used to align clonotypes to the IMGT TRBV, TRBD and TRBJ reference segments. Analysis was restricted to V-J combinations with a frequency above 0.0001, which covered about 99% of repertoires. The TCS score was defined as the ratio of F50 (clonal expansion) to E x V (chaos), calculated using BLOSUM62-based TCRdist between CDR3 peptides within each V-J. Welch's t-statistics and random forest reduced fewer than 550 V-J features to about 13, which were used in a naive Bayes classifier (R e1071). Sample size was not statistically predetermined, and blinding of investigators to group allocation was not performed. According to the paper, TCR Vbeta CDR3 sequencing was carried out on over 130 peripheral blood samples, which came from under 50 ophthalmopathy, under 85 hyperthyroidism and some 17 progressor patients.

This receptor was identified in a woman in her 30s with Graves disease. Donor details come from another sample of the same person, matched by shared clones. The sequence joins TRBV7-9 to TRBJ2-1, and 12 bases in between align with TRBD2. The sample was peripheral blood mononuclear cells (PBMCs), taken at new diagnosis, from a patient treated with antithyroid drugs. The CDR3 in this case is CASSQTSGGSYNEQFF. The nucleotide sequence reads as follows: TGTGCCAGCAGCCAAACTAGCGGGGGGTCCTACAATGAGCAGTTCTTC.